The rows below give T cell receptor beta chains drawn from one sample of a study of Ad26.COV2.S vaccination and SARS-CoV-2 variants. Method: immunoSEQ multiplex PCR; TCRdb's copy keeps in-frame clones and lacks some. This table holds fewer than 500,000 clones, less than 95% found once. This specimen consisted of peripheral blood, obtained in a trial of Ad26.COV2.S vaccine versus placebo. These receptors came from a person aged 18-65 years who received the Ad26.COV2.S COVID-19 vaccine or a placebo. The CDR3 runs from the conserved cysteine through the conserved F or W. A D gene is named only where the DNA matches it firmly. Expanded clones are given a class, and other clones once, few, many or no size at all.

>-|TRBV7-8|TRBD2|TRBJ2-1
TGTGCCAGTATCACGTGGCGGGGGAACTACAATGAGCAGTTCTTC
CASITWRGNYNEQFF
>-|TRBV28|-|TRBJ2-5
TGTGCCAGCAGTTTAGGAAGGACAGTACACGTACAAGAGACCCAGTACTTC
CASSLGRTVHVQETQYF
>-|TRBV6-2/TRBV6-3|TRBD2|TRBJ2-5
TGTGCCAGCAGTTGGGGAGGGACTAGCGGGAGCCAGGAGACCCAGTACTTC
CASSWGGTSGSQETQYF
>-|TRBV2|TRBD2|TRBJ2-2
TGTGCCAGCAGTGAGGTTCTAGCGGGAGGGCCACGGGAGGAGCTGTTTTTT
CASSEVLAGGPREELFF
>-|TRBV28|TRBD1|TRBJ2-3
TGTGCCAGCAGTTCGGACAGGGGACTGGGGACAGATACGCAGTATTTT
CASSSDRGLGTDTQYF
>once|TRBV6-6|-|TRBJ2-1
TGTGCCAGCAGTTTGGACTCGATCTCCTACAATGAGCAGTTCTTC
CASSLDSISYNEQFF
>-|TRBV3-1/TRBV3-2|-|TRBJ1-5
TGTGCCAGCAGCCTCACAGGGCTCTCAGGCAATCAGCCCCAGCATTTT
CASSLTGLSGNQPQHF
>-|TRBV19|TRBD2|TRBJ2-6
TGTGCCAGTAGTATAGCCCCGGGGGGGGTTGGGGCCAACGTCCTGACTTTC
CASSIAPGGVGANVLTF
>-|TRBV28|-|TRBJ1-5
TGTGCCAGCAGTTTGTTTGGTGTAATACAGCCCCAGCATTTT
CASSLFGVIQPQHF
>-|TRBV4-1|TRBD1|TRBJ1-4
TGCGCCAGCAGCCAGGGACAGTTCAATGAAAAACTGTTTTTT
CASSQGQFNEKLFF
>once|TRBV24-1|-|TRBJ1-2
TGTGCCACCAGTGACTTGGAGGGGGACATCCAGGTTCCGTACTATGGCTACACCTTC
CATSDLEGDIQVPYYGYTF
>-|TRBV5-1|-|TRBJ1-2
TGCGCCAGCAGCTTGAGTGTCGGAGGCTACACCTTC
CASSLSVGGYTF
>once|TRBV13|-|TRBJ2-7
TGTGCCAGCAGCTTAGGACAGGGCGGCCCCTACGAGCAGTACTTC
CASSLGQGGPYEQYF
>-|TRBV28|-|TRBJ1-4
TGTGCCAGCAGTGTGGCCGAGAATAATGAAAAACTGTTTTTT
CASSVAENNEKLFF
>-|TRBV9|-|TRBJ2-2
TGTGCCAGCAGCGAGGGTGGCGGGGAGCTGTTTTTT
CASSEGGGELFF
>-|TRBV6-5|-|TRBJ2-2
TGTACCAGCAGAGCACCGGGACAGAACACCGGGGAGCTGTTTTTT
CTSRAPGQNTGELFF
>-|TRBV28|-|TRBJ1-4
TGTGCCAGCAGTACCTCCGGGTTCAACAATGAAAAACTGTTTTTT
CASSTSGFNNEKLFF
>-|TRBV27|TRBD2|TRBJ2-7
TGTGCCAGCAGCTGGGGGGAGGGATCGTCCTACGAGCAGTACTTC
CASSWGEGSSYEQYF
>-|TRBV5-1|-|TRBJ1-1
TGCGCCAGCAGCTTGGACAGGGCGGTCCGCAGCACTGAAGCTTTCTTT
CASSLDRAVRSTEAFF
>-|TRBV4-3|-|TRBJ1-2
TGCGCCAGCAGCCACAAGACAGCCAACTATGGCTACACCTTC
CASSHKTANYGYTF
>-|TRBV28|TRBD2|TRBJ2-7
TGTGCCAGCAGTTTCCGGACTAGCGGATACCACTCCTACGAGCAGTACTTC
CASSFRTSGYHSYEQYF
>-|TRBV28|TRBD1|TRBJ2-7
TGTGCCAGCAGTCCCATCGATTCAACAGACAGGGGAGTAGGGCAGTACTTC
CASSPIDSTDRGVGQYF
>-|TRBV9|-|TRBJ2-1
TGTGCCAGCAGCGTAGAGGGGGAGATTTTCTACAATGAGCAGTTCTTC
CASSVEGEIFYNEQFF
>-|TRBV28|-|TRBJ2-1
TGTGCCAGCAGTTTAACCGATGAGCAGTTCTTC
CASSLTDEQFF
>-|TRBV14|-|TRBJ2-5
TGTGCCAGCAGCCAAGGAACATATGAAGAGACCCAGTACTTC
CASSQGTYEETQYF
>once|TRBV2|-|TRBJ1-5
TGTGCCAGCTCGACGGGATACCCTAGCAATCAGCCCCAGCATTTT
CASSTGYPSNQPQHF
>-|TRBV11-2|-|TRBJ1-1
TGTGCCAGCAGCCCGGGACATTTCGAAGCTTTCTTT
CASSPGHFEAFF
>-|TRBV7-6|TRBD2|TRBJ2-1
TGTGCCAGCACGATTGGCGGCGGGAGGGCCTCCTACAATGAGCAGTTCTTC
CASTIGGGRASYNEQFF
>-|TRBV7-9|TRBD2|TRBJ2-1
TGTGCCAGCAGCTTAGGCTTAGCGGGAGCCTACAATGAGCAGTTCTTC
CASSLGLAGAYNEQFF
>-|TRBV7-3|-|TRBJ1-1
TGTGCCAGCAGCTTAACCCTCAACACTGAAGCTTTCTTT
CASSLTLNTEAFF
>-|TRBV18|-|TRBJ2-3
TGTGCCAGCTCACCAGCCGGGGATACGCAGTATTTT
CASSPAGDTQYF
>-|TRBV5-8|TRBD1|TRBJ2-1
TGTGCCAGCAGCGGCTACCGGGACAGGGCGTACAATGAGCAGTTCTTC
CASSGYRDRAYNEQFF
>-|TRBV5-1|TRBD1|TRBJ2-1
TGCGCCAGCAGCGGAGGACAGGTTTACAATGAGCAGTTCTTC
CASSGGQVYNEQFF
>-|TRBV15|-|TRBJ2-5
TGTGCCACCAGCAGAGCGGGACGCACGGAGACCCAGTACTTC
CATSRAGRTETQYF
>-|TRBV18|TRBD1|TRBJ2-2
TGTGCCAGCTCACTCCGTCAGGGGGCGTCCACCGGGGAGCTGTTTTTT
CASSLRQGASTGELFF
>-|TRBV3-1/TRBV3-2|-|TRBJ2-1
TGTGCCAGCACCCGGGTATCAAGCGGGAATGAGCAGTTCTTC
CASTRVSSGNEQFF
>few|TRBV4-2|-|TRBJ1-1
TGTGCCAGCAGCCAAGATCGTCAGGGAGACACTGAAGCTTTCTTT
CASSQDRQGDTEAFF
>-|TRBV5-5|TRBD1|TRBJ1-4
TGTGCCAGCAGCCCCGGGACAGCGGGGGGAGAAAAACTGTTTTTT
CASSPGTAGGEKLFF
>-|TRBV6-2/TRBV6-3|-|TRBJ1-5
TGTGCCAGCAGTCTGGGGGGCGCAAGCAATCAGCCCCAGCATTTT
CASSLGGASNQPQHF
>-|TRBV10-2|-|TRBJ1-1
TGCGCCAGCAGTGAGCGGGCCAGGACGGGTAACACTGAAGCTTTCTTT
CASSERARTGNTEAFF
>-|TRBV2|-|TRBJ1-2
TGTGCCAGCAGGACAGCCTCCTATGGCTACACCTTC
CASRTASYGYTF
>-|TRBV5-1|TRBD1|TRBJ2-5
TGCGCCAGCAGCGGCGGCGCAGGGGGCTGGCAAGAGACCCAGTACTTC
CASSGGAGGWQETQYF
>-|TRBV6-6|-|TRBJ2-1
TGTGCCACCTCCGGAGGGGGGGCCTCGGTTGGGCAGTTCTTC
CATSGGGASVGQFF
>-|TRBV4-2|-|TRBJ2-2
TGTGCCAGCAGCCCCCCCTTCCTAGGCGGCCTGGGGAACACCGGGGAGCTGTTTTTT
CASSPPFLGGLGNTGELFF
>once|TRBV28|TRBD1|TRBJ1-5
TGTGCCAGCAGTCCGACAGGGGCTCTCCAGCCCCAGCATTTT
CASSPTGALQPQHF
>-|TRBV14|TRBD2|TRBJ2-3
TGTGCCAGCAGCCAAGATAGCGGGAGGATGACAGATACGCAGTATTTT
CASSQDSGRMTDTQYF
>-|TRBV27|-|TRBJ2-2
TGTGCCAGCAGTTTCGTGGGGGTAGGCGGGGAGCTGTTTTTT
CASSFVGVGGELFF
>-|TRBV14|-|TRBJ2-7
TGTGCCAGCAGCCAAGAGGAATTGGCGGGATACGAGCAGTACTTC
CASSQEELAGYEQYF
>-|TRBV5-1|-|TRBJ2-1
TGCGCCAGCAGCTTGGATGGCGGACCCCCGTACAATGAGCAGTTCTTC
CASSLDGGPPYNEQFF
>once|TRBV6-2/TRBV6-3|-|TRBJ2-7
TGTGCCAGCAGTAACCCGGGACGGCCATCCTACGAGCAGTACTTC
CASSNPGRPSYEQYF
>once|TRBV4-3|TRBD2|TRBJ2-3
TGCACCAGCAGCCAACCCCTTGGACTAGCGTTCTTCACAAATACGCAGTATTTT
CTSSQPLGLAFFTNTQYF
>-|TRBV27|TRBD1|TRBJ1-5
TGTGCCAGCAGTTCAGCCGGGACAGGGGATCAGCCCCAGCATTTT
CASSSAGTGDQPQHF